These 25 T cell receptor beta chains originate from one sample sequenced in a study of blood T cell repertoires in COVID-19 (dated by TCRdb to the early 2020s). Receptors were amplified or captured by the immunoSEQ multiplex PCR assay. TCRdb took over this immuneACCESS table, retaining in-frame rearrangements with V and J assigned. Such tables are incomplete; in checked studies, under half of the missing clones stem from an unresolved V gene, and the remainder is unexplained. Within this sample are roughly 250,000 clones, with 80% to 95% of them counted one time only. The ten largest account for 1.5% to 2% of the sample. The sample consisted of PBMCs or T cells enriched from blood (not recorded which). These receptors were collected from a woman aged 18 to 35 who had recovered from COVID-19.

With regard to this clone: At the DNA level, this CDR3 is encoded by other sequences in the same sample as well. The chain joins TRBV12-3 or TRBV12-4 to TRBJ1-5; D is uncertain. Deletions cut 5 bases from V and 3 bases from J, with 5 bases between. This CDR3 has 12 residues. The CDR3 sequence is CASSRDNQPQHF. The DNA of the CDR3 is TGTGCCAGCAGTCGAGACAATCAGCCCCAGCATTTT.

Comments on this clone: This CDR3 is also generated by other DNA sequences in the sample. The rearrangement uses TRBV4-1 and TRBJ1-2; D remains ambiguous. The length of the CDR3 is 13 residues. V was cut by 1 base and J by 4 bases, with 7 bases left in between. The germline V gene has CDR1 MGHRA and CDR2 YSYEKL. The CDR3 region is CASSQGGGYGYTF. The DNA for the CDR3 is TGCGCCAGCAGCCAAGGCGGCGGCTATGGCTACACCTTC.

This clone was recorded once. The rearrangement links TRBV20-1 to TRBJ1-1; D is undetermined. The germline V gene has CDR1 DFQATT and CDR2 SNEGSKA (reference sequence). Trimming left V 3 bases short and J 8 bases short, with 10 bases between. The CDR3 consists of 11 residues. CDR3 DNA: TGCAGTGCTAGTCCCGAAGCGGAAGCTTTCTTT. Translation gives CSASPEAEAFF.

Here the CDR3 DNA reads TGTGCCAGAAGCTTGGAGGCGGCTAGCTCCTACAATGAGCAGTTCTTC. This sequence encodes CARSLEAASSYNEQFF. This chain joins TRBV5-3 and TRBJ2-1; D is unclear. Being an ORF, TRBV5-3 has a function that is uncertain. With 0 bases removed from V and 0 bases from J, the gap between germline ends came to 10 bases. The length of the CDR3 is 16 residues.

This clone was picked up one time. The chain recombines TRBV6-4 with TRBJ2-2, with a tentative D call TRBD1 (5 bases). CDR3 length: 15 residues. V lost 2 bases and J lost 6, with 13 bases in between. CDR1 is MRHNA, CDR2 SNTAGT, per germline. The CDR3 coding sequence is TGTGCCAGCAGTGACGAGTTCAGGGTTCCCGGGGAGCTGTTTTTT. Encoded protein: CASSDEFRVPGELFF.

The J gene is TRBJ2-7, the V gene TRBV18; 9 nucleotides match TRBD2. Germline V gives CDR1 KGHSH, CDR2 LQKENI. The CDR3 totals 14 residues. V was pared by 5 bases and J by 1 base, with 3 bases of the junction left unmatched. The CDR3 sequence is CASSFSGGSYEQYF. The CDR3 bases are TGTGCCAGCTCATTTAGCGGGGGATCCTACGAGCAGTACTTC.

The genes are TRBV4-1 and TRBJ1-6; D is unclear. CDR3 size: 15 residues. Trimming took 1 base from V and 14 from J, leaving 18 bases between them. Germline lookup yields CDR1 MGHRA and CDR2 YSYEKL. The CDR3 here is CASSQGASLPSTLHF. The CDR3 DNA reads TGCGCCAGCAGCCAAGGCGCGTCTCTCCCTTCCACCCTCCACTTT.

The chain is built from TRBV5-1 and TRBJ2-1, with a possible D match to TRBD2 (7 bases). V lost 3 bases and J 12 bases, leaving 16 bases between the germline ends. CDR1 SGHRS and CDR2 YFSETQ come from the germline V gene. The CDR3 runs 13 residues. CDR3: CASSSGGRDRQFF. CDR3 DNA: TGCGCCAGCAGCTCGGGGGGCCGGGACCGGCAGTTCTTC.

The rearrangement links TRBV7-2 to TRBJ2-6, with 9 bases that match TRBD1. The germline CDR1 and CDR2 sequences are SGHTA and FQGNSA. The length of the CDR3 is 19 residues. Unmatched junction bases numbered 11, after V lost 5 bases and J lost 0 bases. The CDR3 spells CASSTLPGQGTSGANVLTF. CDR3 DNA: TGTGCCAGCAGCACCTTACCGGGACAGGGTACCTCTGGGGCCAACGTCCTGACTTTC.

This chain connects TRBV11-3 to TRBJ1-1; D uncertain. There are 12 residues in the CDR3. Germline V gives CDR1 SGHNT, CDR2 YENEEA. The V end was cut by 4 bases, the J end by 5 bases, with 8 bases between. The CDR3 reads CASSSGGTEAFF. The CDR3, as DNA: TGTGCCAGCAGCTCGGGCGGGACTGAAGCTTTCTTT.

This clone was counted a single time. V and J are TRBV6-5 and TRBJ1-5, with TRBD1 identical over 8 bases. Trimming took 6 bases from V and 3 from J; bases not matched to a gene: 4. Germline V gene lookup returns CDR1 MNHEY and CDR2 SVGAGI. The CDR3 runs 14 residues. CDR3 in amino acids: CASSRQGINQPQHF. Written as DNA, the CDR3 is TGTGCCAGCAGCCGACAGGGGATCAATCAGCCCCAGCATTTT.

V and J are TRBV9 and TRBJ1-4; TRBD1 agrees at 7 bases. V lost 4 bases, J lost 6 bases, and 9 bases stayed unmatched. The CDR3 is 15 amino acids. Germline V gives CDR1 SGDLS, CDR2 YYNGEE. The CDR3: CASSRGQGTDEKLFF. Written as DNA, the CDR3 is TGTGCCAGCAGCAGGGGGCAGGGGACGGATGAAAAACTGTTTTTT.

V and J are TRBV5-6 and TRBJ2-1, with 8 bases that match TRBD2. J was trimmed by 9 bases and V by 4 bases; bases with no gene match: 6. There are 13 residues in the CDR3. The germline gives CDR1 SGHDT, CDR2 YYEEEE. The DNA for the CDR3 is TGTGCCAGCAGCCCCGGGGGGGTGGGTGAGCAGTTCTTC. Translating gives CASSPGGVGEQFF.

J is TRBJ1-5 and V is TRBV7-8; 9 bases map to TRBD1. This CDR3 has 15 amino acids. V gave up 1 base and J gave up 3 bases; unmatched junction bases: 1. Germline V gene sequence: CDR1 SGHVS, CDR2 FQNEAQ. The CDR3, as DNA: TGTGCCAGCAGCTTAGGGACAGGGGTCAATCAGCCCCAGCATTTT. Its translation: CASSLGTGVNQPQHF.

This clone has just one count. V is TRBV7-2 and J is TRBJ2-3; 9 nucleotides align to TRBD2. The CDR3 length is 16 residues. Germline CDR1 and CDR2: SGHTA and FQGNSA. The trim removed 5 bases at V and 4 bases at J, leaving 10 bases unmatched. CDR3 sequence (DNA): TGTGCCAGCAGCCGCATGCGGGGGGGCCGTGCAGATACGCAGTATTTT. This gives the protein CASSRMRGGRADTQYF.

CDR3: CASSRNSGGDEQFF. The CDR3 bases are TGTGCCAGCAGCCGGAATAGCGGGGGGGATGAGCAGTTCTTC. V usage is TRBV3-1 (or the pseudogene TRBV3-2) and J usage is TRBJ2-1, with 11 bases that match TRBD2. This CDR3 region has 14 residues. Germline assignment: CDR1 LGHDT and CDR2 YNNKEL (reference sequence). V lost 4 bases, J lost 8 bases, and 4 bases stayed unmatched.

The CDR3 DNA is TGTGCCAGCAGCATAGGAGGAGCAGATACGCAGTATTTT. Amino acids: CASSIGGADTQYF. The rearrangement links TRBV7-8 to TRBJ2-3; D is possibly TRBD2 (5 bases). Germline V gene data show CDR1 as SGHVS and CDR2 as FQNEAQ. The germline V and J ends were trimmed by 5 bases and 4 bases, with 10 bases remaining between them. The length of the CDR3 is 13 residues.

This chain connects TRBV9 to TRBJ2-3, with 10 bases matching TRBD2. Germline CDR1 is SGDLS and CDR2 is YYNGEE. This CDR3 has 18 residues. With 1 base clipped from V and 3 bases from J, the junction kept 11 bases outside the gene matches. The CDR3 sequence is CASSVLAGATRVTDTQYF. The CDR3 DNA follows: TGTGCCAGCAGCGTACTAGCGGGGGCCACCCGGGTGACAGATACGCAGTATTTT.

The chain joins TRBV18 to TRBJ2-3, with 7 nucleotides matching TRBD2. The CDR3 sequence is 17 residues long. Unmatched junction bases numbered 8, after V lost 2 bases and J lost 0 bases. CDR1 KGHSH and CDR2 LQKENI come from the germline V gene. CDR3 DNA sequence: TGTGCCAGCTCACCAGGATTAAGCGGGGCTAGCACAGATACGCAGTATTTT. It encodes CASSPGLSGASTDTQYF.

This chain connects TRBV28 to TRBJ1-2; D possibly corresponds to TRBD1 (5 bases). The V and J ends lost 3 bases and 8 bases respectively, with 13 bases between them. The CDR3 has 13 residues. Germline CDR1 and CDR2: MDHEN and SYDVKM. Here the CDR3 reads CASSFSGQGGYTF. The CDR3 bases are TGTGCCAGCAGTTTTTCAGGGCAGGGCGGCTACACCTTC.

The chain is built from TRBV7-8 and TRBJ1-5, with 10 bases lining up with TRBD1. The germline CDR1 and CDR2 sequences are SGHVS and FQNEAQ. Trimming removed 1 base from V and 0 bases from J; junction bases left unmatched: 6. This CDR3 spans 18 amino acids. CDR3 region: CASSLGRTGGDSNQPQHF. For the CDR3, the DNA is TGTGCCAGCAGCTTAGGGAGGACAGGGGGGGATAGCAATCAGCCCCAGCATTTT. Filled out from reference TRBV7-8 and TRBJ1-5, the complete variable domain reads GAGVSQSPRYKVAKRGQDVALRCDPISGHVSLFWYQQALGQGPEFLTYFQNEAQLDKSGLPSDRFFAERPEGSVSTLKIQRTQQEDSAVYLCASSLGRTGGDSNQPQHFGDGTRLSIL.

This rearrangement joins TRBV2 to TRBJ1-1; TRBD1 matches 7 bases. This CDR3 region has 13 residues. CDR1 and CDR2 from the germline V gene are SNHLY and FYNNEI. The ends lost 7 bases at V and 3 bases at J; junction bases unmatched: 5. CDR3 region: CASTNRGDTEAFF. CDR3 sequence (DNA): TGTGCCAGCACCAACAGGGGAGACACTGAAGCTTTCTTT.

V and J are TRBV7-2 and TRBJ1-6; perhaps TRBD1 as D (6 bases). The CDR3 sequence is 14 residues long. V was clipped by 4 bases and J by 6 bases, with 10 bases between them. From germline, CDR1 is SGHTA and CDR2 FQGNSA. CDR3 residues: CASSYRVPNSPLHF. Written as DNA, the CDR3 is TGTGCCAGCAGCTACAGGGTCCCTAATTCACCCCTCCACTTT.

This chain uses TRBV5-1 with TRBJ1-1; 11 bases are shared with TRBD1. Trimming cost V 2 bases and J 0 bases; bases outside gene matches: 6. Germline V gene sequence: CDR1 SGHRS, CDR2 YFSETQ. CDR3 size: 17 residues. The CDR3 reads CASSFAGTGGLNTEAFF. The CDR3 DNA is TGCGCCAGCAGCTTTGCGGGGACAGGGGGGCTGAACACTGAAGCTTTCTTT.

The gene calls are TRBV5-1 and TRBJ1-4; D not certain. This CDR3 is built from 14 residues. The V gene lost 0 bases and the J gene lost 4 bases, with 7 bases spanning the gap. Germline loops: CDR1 SGHRS, CDR2 YFSETQ. CDR3 bases: TGCGCCAGCAGCTTGGAGGGAGGTAATGAAAAACTGTTTTTT. Protein sequence: CASSLEGGNEKLFF.